The 8 T cell receptor beta chains in this list originate from one sample, sequenced in a study of T cell responses to AZD1222 COVID-19 vaccine. TCRdb keeps only in-frame clones here, not all; method: immunoSEQ multiplex PCR. Here the sample spans about 150,000 clones, roughly nine tenths being singletons. The sample was peripheral blood, taken on day 0 of AZD1222 vaccination. These receptors all come from an adult in good health.

This sequence joins TRBV6-5 and TRBJ1-2, with D tentatively TRBD1 (6 bases). CDR1 and CDR2 from the germline V gene are MNHEY and SVGAGI. The CDR3 totals 15 residues. The germline V and J ends were trimmed by 5 bases and 8 bases, with 21 bases remaining between them. CDR3 sequence (DNA): TGTGCCAGCAGTCCGCCCCTAGGCAGGGGACGAGGCTACACCTTC. Its protein product is CASSPPLGRGRGYTF.

The genes are TRBV7-3 and TRBJ2-7, with a tentative D call TRBD2 (6 bases). Trimming left V 4 bases short and J 6 bases short, with 13 bases between. The CDR3 is made up of 13 amino acids. The germline V gene has CDR1 SGHTA and CDR2 FQGTGA. This chain's CDR3 is CASSSLGGSEQYF. The CDR3, as DNA: TGTGCCAGCAGCTCTCTCGGGGGAAGCGAGCAGTACTTC.

This chain uses TRBV11-2 with TRBJ2-6; TRBD1 matches at 7 bases. The V and J ends lost 5 bases and 1 base, in that order; junction bases with no gene match: 5. CDR3 length equals 16 residues. Germline CDR1 is SGHAT and CDR2 is FQNNGV. The CDR3 nucleotides are TGTGCCAGCAGCGCCCAACAGGGGTCTGGGGCCAACGTCCTGACTTTC. Amino acid sequence: CASSAQQGSGANVLTF.

The V gene is TRBV11-3, the J gene TRBJ2-7, with 7 positions matching TRBD2. CDR1 and CDR2 from the germline V gene are SGHNT and YENEEA. Unmatched junction bases numbered 5, after V lost 3 bases and J lost 0 bases. The CDR3 has 15 amino acids. This chain's CDR3 is CASSLFGGSSYEQYF. The CDR3 DNA is TGTGCCAGCAGCTTGTTCGGCGGGAGCTCCTACGAGCAGTACTTC.

The J gene is TRBJ1-2, the V gene TRBV18; 10 bases line up with TRBD1. The CDR3 loop spans 15 amino acids. V dropped 3 bases and J dropped 2; count of bases not matched to a gene: 3. Looked up from germline, CDR1 is KGHSH and CDR2 is LQKENI. CDR3 coding DNA: TGTGCCAGCTCACCGGACAGGGGGTCGAACTATGGCTACACCTTC. Translated, it gives CASSPDRGSNYGYTF.

The chain joins TRBV7-2 to TRBJ2-7, with a weak D call TRBD1 (6 bases). The CDR3 spans 12 residues. The germline V gene has CDR1 SGHTA and CDR2 FQGNSA. V lost 4 bases to trimming and J lost 6 bases, with 10 bases between them. The CDR3 protein is CASSSDSGEQYF. The CDR3 coding sequence is TGTGCCAGCAGCTCGGACAGCGGCGAGCAGTACTTC. Together with reference TRBV7-2 and TRBJ2-7, the CDR3 gives the full variable domain: GAGVSQSPSNKVTEKGKDVELRCDPISGHTALYWYRQSLGQGLEFLIYFQGNSAPDKSGLPSDRFSAERTGGSVSTLTIQRTQQEDSAVYLCASSSDSGEQYFGPGTRLTVT.

The chain recombines TRBV7-9 with TRBJ2-1; 7 nucleotides agree with TRBD2. CDR1 is SEHNR and CDR2 is FQNEAQ in the germline V gene (reference sequence). This CDR3 region has 13 residues. Unmatched junction bases numbered 7, after V lost 5 bases and J lost 9 bases. CDR3 loop: CASSSPGGGEQFF. The CDR3 nucleotides are TGTGCCAGCAGCAGTCCGGGAGGAGGTGAGCAGTTCTTC. Looking up the rest from reference TRBV7-9 and TRBJ2-1 gives the full variable domain: DTGVSQNPRHKITKRGQNVTFRCDPISEHNRLYWYRQTLGQGPEFLTYFQNEAQLEKSRLLSDRFSAERPKGSFSTLEIQRTEQGDSAMYLCASSSPGGGEQFFGPGTRLTVL.

This chain joins TRBV5-6 and TRBJ1-1; tentative D call: TRBD1 (5 bases). CDR1 and CDR2 from the germline V gene are SGHDT and YYEEEE. The CDR3 is made up of 17 amino acids. Trimming pared 5 bases from V and 2 bases from J, leaving 22 bases between. CDR3 bases: TGTGCCAGCAGTTTTCGACAGTCCCTGGGCCTCAACACTGAAGCTTTCTTT. Encoded protein: CASSFRQSLGLNTEAFF.